The 20 T cell receptor beta chains below were found in one sample sequenced in a study of CD8 T cells in ankylosing spondylitis. TCRdb re-called the 5' RACE reads with MiXCR, one entry per CDR3 protein. The sample comprises about 540,000 distinct CDR3 sequences, roughly an eighth of which are singletons, and nearly 7% rests with the top ten. Overall study results and limits: Ankylosing spondylitis blood appeared to be characterized by a TCR beta motif of 8 or 9 highly homologous variants.

The antigens of these receptors remain unknown. The material sequenced was blood, either unsorted or a sorted T cell fraction (not recorded which). The source is a male donor with ankylosing spondylitis.

This clonotype came up a few times. The V call is TRBV20-1, the J call TRBJ2-2, with D maybe TRBD2 (6 bases). The V end lost 3 bases, the J end lost 1 base, and 9 bases lay between the germline ends. Germline-derived CDR1 and CDR2 are DFQATT and SNEGSKA (reference sequence). The CDR3 spans 14 residues. CDR3 region: CSASPGGNTGELFF. For the CDR3, the DNA is TGCAGTGCTAGCCCCGGGGGGAACACCGGGGAGCTGTTTTTT.

This clonotype appeared a few times. This chain uses TRBV20-1 with TRBJ2-1; TRBD2 might be the D (5 bases). V was clipped by 5 bases and J by 5 bases, with 13 bases between them. The CDR3 length is 13 residues. The germline CDR1 and CDR2 sequences are DFQATT and SNEGSKA (reference sequence). CDR3 sequence (DNA): TGCAGTGCTCGTAGGGAGTATAACAATGAGCAGTTCTTC. This gives the protein CSARREYNNEQFF.

V and J are TRBV27 and TRBJ1-5, with a weak D call TRBD1 (5 bases). V lost 5 bases and J 4 bases, leaving 9 bases between the germline ends. Germline V gene lookup returns CDR1 MNHEY and CDR2 SMNVEV (reference sequence). CDR3 length equals 13 residues. The CDR3 bases are TGTGCCAGCAGTGAGGGACGGAATCAGCCCCAGCATTTT. Translated, it gives CASSEGRNQPQHF.

This clonotype came up many times. The chain uses TRBV12-3 or TRBV12-4 and TRBJ1-5; 7 bases are shared with TRBD1. V was pared by 5 bases and J by 11 bases, with 12 bases of the junction left unmatched. The length of the CDR3 is 14 residues. The CDR3 bases are TGTGCCAGCAGTCCGAACAGGGGCCTCGGGGCCCAGCATTTT. Translating gives CASSPNRGLGAQHF.

This clonotype was observed a handful of times. The V gene is TRBV11-2, the J gene TRBJ1-5, with TRBD1 matching over 9 bases. Germline V gives CDR1 SGHAT, CDR2 FQNNGV. CDR3 length equals 15 residues. Germline trimming cut 5 bases from V and 1 base from J; bases unmatched to any gene: 3. The CDR3 region has the DNA TGTGCCAGCAGCACAGGGGGCGCAAGCAATCAGCCCCAGCATTTT. Residues: CASSTGGASNQPQHF.

There are a few counts of this clonotype. The V gene is TRBV7-9, the J gene TRBJ2-2, with 11 positions matching TRBD2. Germline assignment: CDR1 SEHNR and CDR2 FQNEAQ (reference sequence). J gave up 6 bases and V 4 bases, and 10 bases lay outside the gene matches. The CDR3 covers 17 residues. CDR3 in amino acids: CASSWGPGLAAPGELFF. CDR3 DNA sequence: TGTGCCAGCAGCTGGGGGCCGGGACTAGCGGCCCCCGGGGAGCTGTTTTTT.

This clonotype was seen a handful of times. The gene calls are TRBV11-2 and TRBJ1-6; D is undetermined. Per germline, CDR1 SGHAT and CDR2 FQNNGV. Trimming stripped 3 bases from V and 4 bases from J, with 4 bases between. This CDR3 is built from 13 residues. In nucleotides, the CDR3 is TGTGCCAGCAGCTTGGGGTATAATTCACCCCTCCACTTT. As protein: CASSLGYNSPLHF.

This clonotype appeared a few times. V usage is TRBV28 and J usage is TRBJ2-5, with TRBD1 as a possible D gene (6 bases). With 5 bases removed from V and 0 bases from J, the gap between germline ends came to 16 bases. CDR1 is MDHEN, CDR2 SYDVKM, per germline. The CDR3 has 16 residues. CDR3 bases: TGTGCCAGCAGTCCCGGGGACGGACAGTACCAAGAGACCCAGTACTTC. It specifies CASSPGDGQYQETQYF.

This clonotype was observed at least ten times. This CDR3 is CASTVTEPGELFF. CDR3 in DNA: TGTGCCAGCACCGTAACTGAGCCCGGGGAGCTGTTTTTT. The chain carries TRBV25-1 and TRBJ2-2; no clear D gene. V was trimmed by 7 bases and J by 6 bases, leaving 12 bases between them. Germline values: CDR1 MGHDK, CDR2 SYGVNS. There are 13 residues in the CDR3.

This clonotype was found a few times. The J gene is TRBJ2-1, the V gene TRBV4-1; 13 nucleotides align to TRBD2. The CDR3 is made up of 16 amino acids. CDR1 is MGHRA and CDR2 is YSYEKL in the germline V gene. V dropped 2 bases and J dropped 9; count of bases not matched to a gene: 7. The CDR3 DNA follows: TGCGCCAGCAGCCAACCCGGACTAGCGGGAGTGCGTGAGCAGTTCTTC. Translation gives CASSQPGLAGVREQFF.

Ten or more counts support this clonotype. J is TRBJ2-7 and V is TRBV15; the match to TRBD2 covers 11 bases. Germline V lookup: CDR1 LNHNV, CDR2 YYDKDF (reference sequence). J lost 4 bases, V lost 1 base, and 12 bases had no gene match. This CDR3 contains 18 residues. CDR3 sequence reads: CATSRGSGRAMSSYEQYF. The CDR3 DNA is TGTGCCACCAGCAGAGGTAGCGGGAGGGCCATGTCATCATACGAGCAGTACTTC.

This clonotype was seen at least ten times. The chain is built from TRBV6-2 or TRBV6-3 and TRBJ2-1; no reliable D call. This CDR3 is 15 amino acids long. Germline values: CDR1 MNHEY, CDR2 SVGEGT. V dropped 6 bases and J dropped 5 bases, with 17 bases sitting between them. CDR3 protein: CASRVLGFRDNEQFF. Here the CDR3 DNA reads TGTGCCAGCAGGGTCTTAGGATTTCGTGACAATGAGCAGTTCTTC.

This clonotype was picked up many times. In nucleotides, the CDR3 is TGTGCCATCAGTGAGTCCGGGAACACCGGGGAGCTGTTTTTT. This sequence encodes CAISESGNTGELFF. The rearrangement links TRBV10-3 to TRBJ2-2, with D uncertain. Trimming stripped 0 bases from V and 1 base from J, with 3 bases between. Germline lookup yields CDR1 ENHRY and CDR2 SYGVKD. The CDR3 has 14 amino acids.

In this sample, this clonotype turned up a few times. The J gene is TRBJ2-7, the V gene TRBV7-9, with 7 bases that match TRBD1. CDR1 and CDR2 from the germline V gene are SEHNR and FQNEAQ (reference sequence). J gave up 3 bases and V 4 bases, and 6 bases lay outside the gene matches. This CDR3 has 14 amino acids. CDR3 sequence (DNA): TGTGCCAGCAGCTCGGGACAGAGATACTACGAGCAGTACTTC. This gives the protein CASSSGQRYYEQYF.

The table lists this clonotype with a few counts. V gene TRBV5-1 combines with J gene TRBJ2-7, with 10 bases fitting TRBD1. The J segment lost 4 bases and the V segment lost 0 bases, leaving 10 bases of the junction unmatched. Germline lookup yields CDR1 SGHRS and CDR2 YFSETQ. The CDR3 has 17 residues. The CDR3: CASSLEATGGHLYEQYF. The DNA of the CDR3 is TGCGCCAGCAGCTTGGAAGCGACAGGGGGCCACTTATACGAGCAGTACTTC.

This clonotype appeared many times. The chain is built from TRBV3-1 and TRBJ2-3, with D tentatively TRBD2 (5 bases). V was clipped by 4 bases and J by 0 bases, with 14 bases between them. CDR3 length equals 16 residues. The germline CDR1 and CDR2 sequences are LGHDT and YNNKEL (reference sequence). The CDR3 nucleotides read TGTGCCAGCAGCCCCGGAATAGCGAGAAGCACAGATACGCAGTATTTT. Translation: CASSPGIARSTDTQYF.

V is TRBV6-1 and J is TRBJ1-5; 8 bases map to TRBD1. J was trimmed by 0 bases and V by 7 bases; bases with no gene match: 11. The CDR3 is 17 residues long. The germline gives CDR1 MNHNS, CDR2 SASEGT. CDR3 in DNA: TGTGCCAGCAACCCGACAGGGGCATTGTATAGCAATCAGCCCCAGCATTTT. It yields the protein CASNPTGALYSNQPQHF.

This chain joins TRBV12-3 or TRBV12-4 and TRBJ2-1; 8 bases line up with TRBD1. The CDR3 extends over 14 amino acids. V was clipped by 6 bases and J by 8 bases; unmatched bases: 9. The CDR3 region is CASSRGQGVHEQFF. Here the CDR3 DNA reads TGTGCCAGCAGCCGCGGACAGGGTGTCCATGAGCAGTTCTTC.

This clonotype came up a few times. This rearrangement joins TRBV21-1 to TRBJ2-2; no DNA check was done on the table's D call, TRBD1. TRBV21-1 is a pseudogene. The CDR3 has 19 residues. CDR3 DNA: TGTGCCAGCACCCTTACTAGTTTAACGGGGACAGGGTGGTCCGGGGAGCTGTTTTTT. This encodes CASTLTSLTGTGWSGELFF.

There are a few counts of this clonotype. The rearrangement links TRBV20-1 to TRBJ1-6; the D is unclear. V lost 6 bases and J 6 bases, leaving 9 bases between the germline ends. The CDR3 has 12 amino acids. The V gene's germline CDR1 is DFQATT and CDR2 SNEGSKA (reference sequence). CDR3 sequence (DNA): TGCAGTGCCGTTTGGGGTAATTCACCCCTCCACTTT. This codes for CSAVWGNSPLHF.